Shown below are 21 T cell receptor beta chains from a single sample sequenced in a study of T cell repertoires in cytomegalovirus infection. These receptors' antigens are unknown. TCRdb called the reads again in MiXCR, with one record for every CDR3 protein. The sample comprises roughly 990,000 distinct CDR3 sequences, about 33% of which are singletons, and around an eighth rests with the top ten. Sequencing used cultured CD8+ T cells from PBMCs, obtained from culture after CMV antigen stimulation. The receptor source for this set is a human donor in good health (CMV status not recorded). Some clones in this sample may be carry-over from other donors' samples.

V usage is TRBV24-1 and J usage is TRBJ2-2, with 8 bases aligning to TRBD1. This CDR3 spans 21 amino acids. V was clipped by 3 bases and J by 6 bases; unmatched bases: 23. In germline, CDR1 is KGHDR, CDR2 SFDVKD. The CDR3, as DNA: TGTGCCACCAGTGATCCAGCAGGGACGAAGTTGGAGACAGGGGAGGCCGGGGAGCTGTTTTTT. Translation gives CATSDPAGTKLETGEAGELFF.

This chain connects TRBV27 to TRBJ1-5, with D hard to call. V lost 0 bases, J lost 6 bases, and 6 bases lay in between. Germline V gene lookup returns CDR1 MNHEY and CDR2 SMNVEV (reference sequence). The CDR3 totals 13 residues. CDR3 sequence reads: CASSLSIGQPQHF. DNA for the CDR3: TGTGCCAGCAGTTTATCAATTGGTCAGCCCCAGCATTTT.

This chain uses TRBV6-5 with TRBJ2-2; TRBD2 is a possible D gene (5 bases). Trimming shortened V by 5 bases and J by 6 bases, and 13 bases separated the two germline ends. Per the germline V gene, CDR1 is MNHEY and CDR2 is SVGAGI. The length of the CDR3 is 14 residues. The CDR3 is CASSKLESPGELFF. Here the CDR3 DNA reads TGTGCCAGCAGTAAACTAGAATCCCCCGGGGAGCTGTTTTTT.

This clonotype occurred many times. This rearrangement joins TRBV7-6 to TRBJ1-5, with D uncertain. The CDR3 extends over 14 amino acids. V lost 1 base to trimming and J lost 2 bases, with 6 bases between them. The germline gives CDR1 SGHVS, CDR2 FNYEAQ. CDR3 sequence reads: CASSLDLGNQPQHF. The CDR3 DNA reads TGTGCCAGCAGCTTAGATCTGGGCAATCAGCCCCAGCATTTT.

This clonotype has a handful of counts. This chain's CDR3 is CSVEFRNYGYTF. In DNA, the CDR3 is TGCAGCGTTGAGTTCAGAAACTATGGCTACACCTTC. The chain recombines TRBV29-1 with TRBJ1-2; D gene ambiguous. CDR3 length equals 12 residues. V lost 3 bases and J 2 bases, leaving 7 bases between the germline ends. Germline V gives CDR1 SQVTM, CDR2 ANQGSEA.

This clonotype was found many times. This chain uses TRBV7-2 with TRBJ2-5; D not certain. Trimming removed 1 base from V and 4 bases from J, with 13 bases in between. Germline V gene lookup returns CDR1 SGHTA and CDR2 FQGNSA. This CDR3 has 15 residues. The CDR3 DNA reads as TGTGCCAGCAGCTTAGGGGGAAAGTTTCTAGAGACCCAGTACTTC. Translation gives CASSLGGKFLETQYF.

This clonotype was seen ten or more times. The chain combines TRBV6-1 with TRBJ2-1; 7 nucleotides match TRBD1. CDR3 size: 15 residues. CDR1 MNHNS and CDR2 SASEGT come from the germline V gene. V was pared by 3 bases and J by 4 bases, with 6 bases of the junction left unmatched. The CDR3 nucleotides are TGTGCCAGCAGTGAGGGGACAGACATTTACAATGAGCAGTTCTTC. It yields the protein CASSEGTDIYNEQFF.

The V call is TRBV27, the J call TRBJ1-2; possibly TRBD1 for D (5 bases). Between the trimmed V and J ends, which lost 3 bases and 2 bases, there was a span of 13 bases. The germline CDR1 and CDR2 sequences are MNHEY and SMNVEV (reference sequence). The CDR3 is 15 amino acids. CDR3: CASSFYQGPNYGYTF. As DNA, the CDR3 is TGTGCCAGCAGTTTTTACCAGGGACCCAACTATGGCTACACCTTC.

CDR3 loop: CACPLRGSTDTQYF. Written as DNA, the CDR3 is TGTGCCTGTCCCTTACGGGGGAGCACAGATACGCAGTATTTT. This chain connects TRBV18 to TRBJ2-3; a weak D match, TRBD2 (6 bases). The germline V gene encodes CDR1 KGHSH and CDR2 LQKENI. Trimming shortened V by 11 bases and J by 0 bases, and 15 bases separated the two germline ends. The CDR3 runs to 14 residues.

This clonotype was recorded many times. The CDR3 protein is CASSYGTGYEQYV. The CDR3 DNA is TGTGCCAGCAGCTACGGCACTGGATACGAGCAGTACGTC. This chain joins TRBV6-5 and TRBJ2-7; no firm D call. Trimming shortened V by 6 bases and J by 4 bases, and 13 bases separated the two germline ends. There are 13 residues in the CDR3. Per the germline V gene, CDR1 is MNHEY and CDR2 is SVGAGI.

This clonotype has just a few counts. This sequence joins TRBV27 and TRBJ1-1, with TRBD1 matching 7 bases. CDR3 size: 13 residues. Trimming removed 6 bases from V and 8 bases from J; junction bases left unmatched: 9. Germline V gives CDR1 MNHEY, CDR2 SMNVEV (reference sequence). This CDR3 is CASREGARPEAFF. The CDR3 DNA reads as TGTGCCAGCAGGGAGGGGGCCCGTCCGGAAGCTTTCTTT.

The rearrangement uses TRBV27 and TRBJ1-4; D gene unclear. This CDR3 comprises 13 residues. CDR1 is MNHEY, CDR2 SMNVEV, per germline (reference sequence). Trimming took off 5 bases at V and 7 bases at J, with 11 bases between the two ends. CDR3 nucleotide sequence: TGTGCCAGCAGTGGCGCAGGACCTGAAAAACTGTTTTTT. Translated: CASSGAGPEKLFF.

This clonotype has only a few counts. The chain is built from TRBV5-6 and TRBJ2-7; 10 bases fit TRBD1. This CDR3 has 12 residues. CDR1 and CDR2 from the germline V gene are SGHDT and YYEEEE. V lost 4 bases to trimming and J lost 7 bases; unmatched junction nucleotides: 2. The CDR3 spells CASSPDRGEQYV. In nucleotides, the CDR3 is TGTGCCAGCAGCCCGGACAGGGGGGAGCAGTACGTC.

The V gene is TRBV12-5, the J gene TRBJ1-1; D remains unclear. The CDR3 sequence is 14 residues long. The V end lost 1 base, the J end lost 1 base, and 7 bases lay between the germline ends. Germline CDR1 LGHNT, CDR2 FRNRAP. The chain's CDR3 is CASGLGGRNTEAFF. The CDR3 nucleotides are TGTGCTAGTGGTTTGGGGGGTAGGAACACTGAAGCTTTCTTT.

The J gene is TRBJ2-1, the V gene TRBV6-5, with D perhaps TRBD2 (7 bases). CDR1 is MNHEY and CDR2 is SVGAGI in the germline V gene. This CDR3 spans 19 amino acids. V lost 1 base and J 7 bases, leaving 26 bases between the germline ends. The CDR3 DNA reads TGTGCCAGCAGTTACTTAGAGGGGGGGGGCAGTAATCCCCTAAATGAGCAGTTCTTC. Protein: CASSYLEGGGSNPLNEQFF.

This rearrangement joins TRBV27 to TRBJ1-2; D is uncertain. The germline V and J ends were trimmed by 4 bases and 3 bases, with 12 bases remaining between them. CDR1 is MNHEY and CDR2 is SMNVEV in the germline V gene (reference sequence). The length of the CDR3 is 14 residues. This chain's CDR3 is CASSSSGLYYGYTF. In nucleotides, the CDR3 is TGTGCCAGCAGTTCCTCTGGACTGTACTATGGCTACACCTTC.

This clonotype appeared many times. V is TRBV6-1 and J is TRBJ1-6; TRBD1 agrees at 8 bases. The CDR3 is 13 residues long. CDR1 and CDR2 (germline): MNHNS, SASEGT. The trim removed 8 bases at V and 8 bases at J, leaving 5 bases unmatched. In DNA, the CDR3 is TGTGCCAGCCTACAGGGGGAATATTCACCCCTCCACTTT. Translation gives CASLQGEYSPLHF.

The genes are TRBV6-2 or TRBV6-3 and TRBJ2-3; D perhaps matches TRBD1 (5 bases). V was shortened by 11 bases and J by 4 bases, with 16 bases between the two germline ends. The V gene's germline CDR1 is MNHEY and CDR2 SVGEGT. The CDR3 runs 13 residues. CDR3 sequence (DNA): TGTGCCGGAGAAGGGGTGGTGGCAGATACGCAGTATTTT. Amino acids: CAGEGVVADTQYF.

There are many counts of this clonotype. The CDR3 reads CASSLGQGAEAFF. In nucleotides, the CDR3 is TGTGCCAGCAGCTTGGGACAGGGGGCTGAAGCTTTCTTT. The V and J genes are TRBV7-9 and TRBJ1-1, with 11 bases matching TRBD1. The ends lost 3 bases at V and 6 bases at J; junction bases unmatched: 0. The CDR3 has 13 amino acids. Germline V gives CDR1 SEHNR, CDR2 FQNEAQ (reference sequence).

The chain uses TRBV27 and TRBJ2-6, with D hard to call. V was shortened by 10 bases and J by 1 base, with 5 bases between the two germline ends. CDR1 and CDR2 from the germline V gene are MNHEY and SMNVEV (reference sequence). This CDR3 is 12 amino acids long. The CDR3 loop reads CATASGANVLTF. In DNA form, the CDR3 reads TGTGCCACCGCATCTGGGGCCAACGTCCTGACTTTC.

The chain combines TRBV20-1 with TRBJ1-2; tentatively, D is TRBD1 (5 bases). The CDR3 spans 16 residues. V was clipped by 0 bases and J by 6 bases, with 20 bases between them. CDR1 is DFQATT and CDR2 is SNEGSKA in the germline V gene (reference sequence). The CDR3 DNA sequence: TGCAGTGCTAGAGATCCTAATCGGGACCAGAGGAATGGCTACACCTTC. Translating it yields CSARDPNRDQRNGYTF.